This is a list of T cell receptor beta chains from one sample in a study of post-analysis software for immune sequencing data. TCRdb re-called the PCR reads through MiXCR, storing one row per CDR3 protein. The table lists 800,000 to 950,000 distinct CDR3 sequences, about 53% of them singletons. The specimen was blood. The source is a girl aged 5-17 years with multiple sclerosis. The CDR3 runs from the conserved cysteine through the conserved F or W. D genes are given only for firm matches. Clone size is not always given. Where it is, it says once, few, many or a class for expanded clones.

V gene	CDR3 length	D gene	clone size	J gene	CDR3 protein	CDR3 DNA
TRBV5-5	14	TRBD2	NA	TRBJ2-1	CASMGTSAVNEQFF	TGTGCCAGTATGGGGACTAGCGCCGTCAATGAGCAGTTCTTC
TRBV7-2	14	NA	few	TRBJ1-2	CASSYDLLDYGYTF	TGTGCCAGCAGCTACGATTTGTTGGACTATGGCTACACCTTC
TRBV7-2	14	TRBD1	NA	TRBJ2-4	CASSLPQGYGIQYF	TGTGCCAGCAGCTTACCACAGGGGTATGGCATTCAGTACTTC
TRBV15	16	NA	few	TRBJ2-3	CATSRDWGGRTDTQYF	TGTGCCACCAGCAGAGATTGGGGCGGACGCACAGATACGCAGTATTTT
TRBV10-3	14	NA	NA	TRBJ1-2	CAISDDTGPGGYTF	TGTGCCATCAGTGACGACACAGGGCCGGGCGGCTACACCTTC
TRBV6-2/TRBV6-3	17	TRBD2	NA	TRBJ2-3	CASSSGTSGGATDTQYF	TGTGCCAGCAGTTCGGGGACTAGCGGGGGCGCCACAGATACGCAGTATTTT
TRBV6-1	16	TRBD2	NA	TRBJ2-7	CASSELSSGTTYEQYF	TGTGCCAGCAGTGAACTCTCTAGCGGGACGACCTACGAGCAGTACTTC
TRBV29-1	14	NA	NA	TRBJ1-2	CSVPSLGAGIGYTF	TGCAGCGTCCCCTCCCTGGGGGCGGGAATTGGCTACACCTTC
TRBV7-3	17	NA	NA	TRBJ1-2	CASSLSGGRPPEYGYTF	TGTGCCAGCAGCTTAAGCGGGGGGCGTCCCCCGGAGTATGGCTACACCTTC
TRBV5-1	12	NA	few	TRBJ2-5	CASSYVKETQYF	TGCGCCAGCAGTTACGTAAAAGAGACCCAGTACTTC
TRBV6-2/TRBV6-3	17	NA	NA	TRBJ2-4	CASSYLGGVLAKNIQYF	TGTGCCAGCAGTTACCTTGGAGGCGTACTAGCCAAAAACATTCAGTACTTC
TRBV20-1	13	NA	few	TRBJ2-7	CSARVAPAYEQYF	TGCAGTGCTAGAGTAGCGCCGGCCTACGAGCAGTACTTC
TRBV20-1	13	NA	NA	TRBJ1-5	CSARGPGPQPQHF	TGCAGTGCTAGGGGGCCGGGCCCTCAGCCCCAGCATTTT
TRBV27	16	NA	NA	TRBJ2-6	CASSFGQPSGANVLTF	TGTGCCAGCAGTTTCGGACAGCCCTCTGGGGCCAACGTCCTGACTTTC
TRBV7-6	15	NA	NA	TRBJ2-5	CASSFNTGNWETQYF	TGTGCCAGCAGCTTTAACACGGGAAATTGGGAGACCCAGTACTTC
TRBV20-1	14	NA	NA	TRBJ2-1	CSASRQQIYNEQFF	TGCAGTGCTAGCCGTCAGCAGATTTACAATGAGCAGTTCTTC
TRBV2	13	NA	few	TRBJ1-5	CASMPTERQPQHF	TGTGCCAGCATGCCGACAGAACGCCAGCCCCAGCATTTT
TRBV6-2/TRBV6-3	18	TRBD2	NA	TRBJ2-2	CASSFVPLGTSSTGELFF	TGTGCCAGCAGTTTTGTACCTTTAGGGACTAGCAGCACCGGGGAGCTGTTTTTT
TRBV10-3	16	TRBD1	NA	TRBJ2-4	CAISPTGETAKNIQYF	TGTGCCATCAGCCCTACAGGGGAGACCGCCAAAAACATTCAGTACTTC
TRBV6-6	14	TRBD1	NA	TRBJ1-4	CASRYRQGGEKLFF	TGTGCCAGCAGATACCGACAGGGGGGCGAAAAGCTGTTTTTT
TRBV3-1	15	TRBD2	NA	TRBJ2-7	CASSQAGTKSYEQYF	TGTGCCAGCAGCCAAGCCGGGACTAAATCCTACGAGCAGTACTTC
TRBV4-2	16	NA	NA	TRBJ2-7	CASSQEVVAVRYEQYF	TGTGCCAGCAGCCAAGAAGTTGTTGCAGTAAGGTACGAGCAGTACTTC
TRBV5-1	15	NA	NA	TRBJ2-7	CASSLGADIRDEQYF	TGCGCCAGCAGCTTGGGGGCCGACATACGGGACGAGCAGTACTTC
TRBV10-3	12	TRBD1	NA	TRBJ2-7	CAISYDRAEQYF	TGTGCCATCAGTTATGACAGGGCCGAGCAGTACTTC
TRBV2	15	NA	NA	TRBJ2-5	CASSVVRISQETQYF	TGTGCCAGCAGTGTAGTTCGGATTTCCCAAGAGACCCAGTACTTC
TRBV7-9	13	NA	NA	TRBJ2-5	CASSLVGSWEQYF	TGTGCCAGCAGCTTAGTTGGCTCTTGGGAGCAGTACTTC
TRBV3-1	15	NA	once	TRBJ1-2	CASSQVLNSNYGYTF	TGTGCCAGCAGCCAAGTCCTGAACAGTAACTATGGCTACACCTTC
TRBV7-3	18	TRBD2	NA	TRBJ2-4	CASSVTGRGGVNQNIQYF	TGTGCCAGCAGCGTCACCGGTCGGGGGGGCGTTAATCAAAACATTCAGTACTTC
TRBV13	14	NA	few	TRBJ2-7	CASSPGQFSYEQYF	TGTGCCAGCAGCCCCGGACAGTTCTCCTACGAGCAGTACTTC
TRBV5-1	14	NA	few	TRBJ2-3	CASSLPASTDTQYF	TGCGCCAGCAGCTTACCGGCGAGCACAGATACGCAGTATTTT
TRBV20-1	14	TRBD2	NA	TRBJ2-1	CSAQTSGRSNEQFF	TGCAGTGCGCAGACTAGCGGGAGGTCGAATGAGCAGTTCTTC
TRBV10-3	13	TRBD2	NA	TRBJ2-1	CAIRGSSYNEQFF	TGTGCCATTCGCGGGAGCTCCTACAATGAGCAGTTCTTC
TRBV29-1	17	TRBD2	NA	TRBJ2-1	CSVVGLAGGGTYNEQFF	TGCAGCGTCGTGGGCCTAGCGGGAGGGGGAACCTACAATGAGCAGTTCTTC
TRBV19	15	TRBD1	NA	TRBJ1-2	CASISRAGQLYGYTF	TGTGCCAGTATCTCCCGGGCGGGACAGCTCTATGGCTACACCTTC
TRBV5-4	15	NA	NA	TRBJ2-7	CASNLRDSPPYEQYF	TGTGCCAGCAACTTACGGGACTCTCCTCCCTACGAGCAGTACTTC
TRBV12-5	17	NA	NA	TRBJ2-7	CASGLVMSGPRGHEQYF	TGTGCTAGTGGTTTGGTAATGTCAGGCCCCCGCGGGCACGAGCAGTACTTC
TRBV20-1	16	TRBD2	few	TRBJ2-1	CSARAVTSGQRYEQFF	TGCAGTGCTAGAGCCGTTACTAGCGGGCAAAGGTATGAGCAGTTCTTC
TRBV11-1	15	NA	few	TRBJ1-5	CASSLARGPNQPQHF	TGTGCCAGCAGCTTAGCGCGGGGACCGAATCAGCCCCAGCATTTT
TRBV3-1	18	TRBD2	once	TRBJ2-1	CASSRTRTSGEEYNEQFF	TGTGCCAGCAGCCGCACCCGGACTAGCGGAGAGGAATACAATGAGCAGTTCTTC
TRBV7-3	13	NA	once	TRBJ1-1	CASSSNRNTEAFF	TGTGCCAGCAGCTCCAACAGGAACACTGAAGCTTTCTTT
TRBV6-2/TRBV6-3	18	TRBD1	NA	TRBJ1-2	CASRDTTGAGITTSGYTF	TGTGCCAGCAGGGATACGACAGGGGCCGGAATAACCACGAGCGGCTACACCTTC
TRBV4-1	16	NA	NA	TRBJ1-2	CASSQVTGFRDYGYTF	TGCGCCAGCAGCCAAGTAACGGGCTTCCGGGACTATGGCTACACCTTC
TRBV15	17	NA	NA	TRBJ2-1	CATSRDSEGESLNEQFF	TGTGCCACCAGCAGGGACTCTGAGGGGGAGAGCTTGAATGAGCAGTTCTTC
TRBV5-1	14	NA	few	TRBJ2-7	CASSLGQAIYEQYF	TGCGCCAGCAGCTTGGGTCAGGCAATCTACGAGCAGTACTTC
TRBV29-1	14	NA	NA	TRBJ2-1	CSVDQGTGYNEQFF	TGCAGCGTTGACCAGGGAACCGGCTACAATGAGCAGTTCTTC
TRBV6-5	14	TRBD1	NA	TRBJ2-7	CASSYGDRAHEQYF	TGTGCCAGCAGTTACGGGGACAGGGCTCACGAGCAGTACTTC
TRBV7-7	17	TRBD1	NA	TRBJ2-7	CASSLKTGQGGIYEQYF	TGTGCCAGCAGCTTAAAAACCGGACAGGGGGGCATATACGAGCAGTACTTC
TRBV2	17	TRBD2	NA	TRBJ2-1	CASRKTAGTSGYNEQFF	TGTGCCAGCAGGAAAACTGCCGGGACTAGCGGGTACAATGAGCAGTTCTTC
TRBV6-5	14	TRBD1	many	TRBJ2-3	CASRSTGVVDTQYF	TGTGCCAGCAGGTCTACAGGGGTAGTAGATACGCAGTATTTT
TRBV18	14	TRBD1	few	TRBJ1-1	CASSPNRGRTEAFF	TGTGCCAGCTCACCCAACAGGGGCAGGACTGAAGCTTTCTTT
TRBV29-1	12	NA	few	TRBJ2-5	CSGRGDQETQYF	TGCAGCGGCCGGGGAGACCAAGAGACCCAGTACTTC
TRBV5-1	16	TRBD1	NA	TRBJ1-1	CASSSPGGTGNTEAFF	TGCGCCAGCAGTTCACCAGGGGGGACAGGGAACACTGAAGCTTTCTTT
TRBV12-3/TRBV12-4	15	TRBD1	NA	TRBJ1-5	CASRQQGGGNQPQHF	TGTGCCAGCAGACAACAGGGGGGAGGCAATCAGCCCCAGCATTTT
TRBV14	16	TRBD1	NA	TRBJ2-1	CASSLQAGGGYNEQFF	TGTGCCAGCAGCCTCCAAGCAGGGGGCGGCTACAATGAGCAGTTCTTC